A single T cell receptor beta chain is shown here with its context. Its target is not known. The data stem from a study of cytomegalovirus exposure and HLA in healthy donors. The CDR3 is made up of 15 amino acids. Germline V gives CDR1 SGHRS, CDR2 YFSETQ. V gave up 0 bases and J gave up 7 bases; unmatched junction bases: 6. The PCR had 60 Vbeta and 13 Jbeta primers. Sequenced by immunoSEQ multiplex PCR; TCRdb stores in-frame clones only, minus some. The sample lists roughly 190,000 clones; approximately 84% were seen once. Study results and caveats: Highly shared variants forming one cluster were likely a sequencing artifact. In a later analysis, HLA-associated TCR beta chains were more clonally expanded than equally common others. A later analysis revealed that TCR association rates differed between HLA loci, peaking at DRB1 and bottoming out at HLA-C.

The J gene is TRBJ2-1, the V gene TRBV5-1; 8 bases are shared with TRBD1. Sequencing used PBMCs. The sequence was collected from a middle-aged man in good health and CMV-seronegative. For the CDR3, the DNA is TGCGCCAGCAGCTTGGGACAGGACAGGGTAAATGAGCAGTTCTTC. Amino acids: CASSLGQDRVNEQFF.